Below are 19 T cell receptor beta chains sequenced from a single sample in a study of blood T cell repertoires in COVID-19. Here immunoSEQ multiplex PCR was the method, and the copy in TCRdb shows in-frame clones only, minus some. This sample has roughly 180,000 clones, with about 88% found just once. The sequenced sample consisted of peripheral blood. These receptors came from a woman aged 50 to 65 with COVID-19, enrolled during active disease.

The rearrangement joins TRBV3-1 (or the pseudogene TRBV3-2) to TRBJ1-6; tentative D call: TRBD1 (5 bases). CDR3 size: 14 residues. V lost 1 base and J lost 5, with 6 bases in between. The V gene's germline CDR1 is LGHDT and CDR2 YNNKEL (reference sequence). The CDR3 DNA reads TGTGCCAGCAGCCAAGGACAGAATAATTCACCCCTCCACTTT. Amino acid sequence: CASSQGQNNSPLHF.

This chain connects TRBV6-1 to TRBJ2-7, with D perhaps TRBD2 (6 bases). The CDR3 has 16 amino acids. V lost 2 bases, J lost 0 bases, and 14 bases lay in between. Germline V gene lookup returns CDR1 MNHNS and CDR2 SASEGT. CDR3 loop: CASSERAGLSSYEQYF. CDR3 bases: TGTGCCAGCAGTGAACGGGCGGGGTTAAGCTCCTACGAGCAGTACTTC.

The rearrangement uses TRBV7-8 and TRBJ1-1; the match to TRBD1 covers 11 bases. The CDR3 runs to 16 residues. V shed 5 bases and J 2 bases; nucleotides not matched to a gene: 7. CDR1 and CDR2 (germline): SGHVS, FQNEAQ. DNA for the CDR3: TGTGCCAGCAGCACCCGGGACAGGGGGTCAAACACTGAAGCTTTCTTT. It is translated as CASSTRDRGSNTEAFF.

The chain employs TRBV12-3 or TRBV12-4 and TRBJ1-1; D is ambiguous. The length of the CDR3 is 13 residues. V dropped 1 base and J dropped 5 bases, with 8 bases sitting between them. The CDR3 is CASSLGPSTEAFF. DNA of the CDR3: TGTGCCAGCAGTTTAGGGCCTAGTACTGAAGCTTTCTTT.

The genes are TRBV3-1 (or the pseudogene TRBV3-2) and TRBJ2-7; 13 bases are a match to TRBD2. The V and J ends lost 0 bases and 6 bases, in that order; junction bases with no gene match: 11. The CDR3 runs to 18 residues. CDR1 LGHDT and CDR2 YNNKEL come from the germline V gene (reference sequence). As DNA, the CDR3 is TGTGCCAGCAGCCAAGATTCCACCGGGGGGACTAGCGGGGTCGAGCAGTACTTC. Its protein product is CASSQDSTGGTSGVEQYF.

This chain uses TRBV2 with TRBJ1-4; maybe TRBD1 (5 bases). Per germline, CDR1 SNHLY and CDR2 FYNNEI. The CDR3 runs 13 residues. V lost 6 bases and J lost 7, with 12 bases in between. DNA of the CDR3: TGTGCCAGCAGGGACACCTACCTTGAAAAACTGTTTTTT. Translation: CASRDTYLEKLFF.

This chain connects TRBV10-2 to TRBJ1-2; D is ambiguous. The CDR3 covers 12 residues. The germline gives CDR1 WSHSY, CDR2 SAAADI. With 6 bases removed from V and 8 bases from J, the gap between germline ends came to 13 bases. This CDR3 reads CASSQDLLGYTF. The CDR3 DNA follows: TGCGCCAGCAGCCAGGACTTATTGGGCTACACCTTC.

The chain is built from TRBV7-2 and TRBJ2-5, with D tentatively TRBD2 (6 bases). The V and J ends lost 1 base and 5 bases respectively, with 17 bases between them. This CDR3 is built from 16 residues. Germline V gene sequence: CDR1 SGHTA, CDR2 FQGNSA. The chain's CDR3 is CASSLERAQTYETQYF. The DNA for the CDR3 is TGTGCCAGCAGCTTAGAGCGGGCACAAACGTACGAGACCCAGTACTTC.

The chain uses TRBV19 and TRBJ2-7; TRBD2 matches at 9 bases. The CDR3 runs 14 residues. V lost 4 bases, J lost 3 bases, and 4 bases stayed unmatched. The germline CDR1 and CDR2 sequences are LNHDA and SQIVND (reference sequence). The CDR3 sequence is CASSRTSAFYEQYF. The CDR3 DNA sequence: TGTGCCAGTAGTAGGACTAGCGCATTCTACGAGCAGTACTTC.

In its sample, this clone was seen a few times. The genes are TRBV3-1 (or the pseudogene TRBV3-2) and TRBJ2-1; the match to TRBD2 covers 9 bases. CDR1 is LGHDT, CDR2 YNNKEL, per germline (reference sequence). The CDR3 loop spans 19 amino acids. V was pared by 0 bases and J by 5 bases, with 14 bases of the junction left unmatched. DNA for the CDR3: TGTGCCAGCAGCCAAGATGGGGGTAGCGGGGGCCCCTATGACAATGAGCAGTTCTTC. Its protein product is CASSQDGGSGGPYDNEQFF.

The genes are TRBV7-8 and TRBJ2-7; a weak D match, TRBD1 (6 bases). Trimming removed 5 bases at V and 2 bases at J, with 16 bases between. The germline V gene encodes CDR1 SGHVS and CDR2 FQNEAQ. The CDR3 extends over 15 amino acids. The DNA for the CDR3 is TGTGCCAGCAGCCTCATTGACAGGACAACCTACGAGCAGTACTTC. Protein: CASSLIDRTTYEQYF.

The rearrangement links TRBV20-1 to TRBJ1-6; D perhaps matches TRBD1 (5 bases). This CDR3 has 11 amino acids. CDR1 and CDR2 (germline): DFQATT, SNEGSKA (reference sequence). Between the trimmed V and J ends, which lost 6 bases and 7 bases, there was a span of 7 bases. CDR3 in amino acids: CSAGGNSPLHF. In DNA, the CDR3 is TGCAGTGCGGGGGGGAATTCACCCCTCCACTTT.

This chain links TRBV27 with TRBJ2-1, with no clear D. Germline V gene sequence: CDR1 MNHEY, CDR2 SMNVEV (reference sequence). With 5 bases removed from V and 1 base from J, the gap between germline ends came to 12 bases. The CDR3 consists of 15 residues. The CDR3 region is CASSPPVRSYNEQFF. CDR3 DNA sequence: TGTGCCAGCAGTCCCCCCGTCCGGTCCTACAATGAGCAGTTCTTC.

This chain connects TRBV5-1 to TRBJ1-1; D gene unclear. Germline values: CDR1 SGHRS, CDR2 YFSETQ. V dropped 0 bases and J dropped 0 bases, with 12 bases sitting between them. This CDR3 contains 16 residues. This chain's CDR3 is CASSLGHSLMNTEAFF. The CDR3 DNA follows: TGCGCCAGCAGCTTGGGTCATAGCCTCATGAACACTGAAGCTTTCTTT.

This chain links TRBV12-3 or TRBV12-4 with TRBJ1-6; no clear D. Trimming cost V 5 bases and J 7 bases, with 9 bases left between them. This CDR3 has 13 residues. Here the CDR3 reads CASSRQENSPLHF. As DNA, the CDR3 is TGTGCCAGCAGTCGACAAGAAAATTCACCCCTCCACTTT.

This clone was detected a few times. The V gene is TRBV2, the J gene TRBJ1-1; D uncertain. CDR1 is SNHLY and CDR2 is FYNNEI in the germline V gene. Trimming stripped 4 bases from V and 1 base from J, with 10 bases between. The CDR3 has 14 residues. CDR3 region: CASSGMRGNTEAFF. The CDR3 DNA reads TGTGCCAGCAGTGGTATGCGAGGGAACACTGAAGCTTTCTTT.

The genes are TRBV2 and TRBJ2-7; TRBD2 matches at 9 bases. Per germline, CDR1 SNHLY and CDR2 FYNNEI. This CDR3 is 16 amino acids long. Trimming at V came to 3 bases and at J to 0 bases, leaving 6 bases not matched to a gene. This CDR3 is CASSDSGGRPSYEQYF. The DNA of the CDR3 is TGTGCCAGCAGTGATAGCGGGGGCCGACCCTCCTACGAGCAGTACTTC.

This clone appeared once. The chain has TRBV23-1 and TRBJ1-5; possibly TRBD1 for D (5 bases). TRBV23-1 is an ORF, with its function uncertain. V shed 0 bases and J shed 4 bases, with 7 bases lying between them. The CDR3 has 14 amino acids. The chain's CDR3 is CASSQSGGNQPQHF. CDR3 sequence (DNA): TGCGCCAGCAGTCAATCGGGGGGAAATCAGCCCCAGCATTTT.

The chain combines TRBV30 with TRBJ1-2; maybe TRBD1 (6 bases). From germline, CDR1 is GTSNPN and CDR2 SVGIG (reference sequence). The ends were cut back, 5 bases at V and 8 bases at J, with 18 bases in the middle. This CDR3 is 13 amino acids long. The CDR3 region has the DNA TGTGCCTGGGCCCCCCCACAGGGCTTAGGCTACACCTTC. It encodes CAWAPPQGLGYTF. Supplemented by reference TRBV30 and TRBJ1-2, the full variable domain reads SQTIHQWPATLVQPVGSPLSLECTVEGTSNPNLYWYRQAAGRGLQLLFYSVGIGQISSEVPQNLSASRPQDRQFILSSKKLLLSDSGFYLCAWAPPQGLGYTFGSGTRLTVV.